This record concerns one TCR beta chain sequence. The antigen remains undetermined. Trimming took 10 bases from V and 2 from J; bases not matched to a gene: 2. CDR3 length: 11 amino acids. The V gene's germline CDR1 is ENHRY and CDR2 SYGVKD. This sample is drawn from a study of cytomegalovirus exposure and HLA in healthy donors. The study, taken as a whole, reports: According to a later analysis, most TCR beta chains associated with CMV appeared HLA-restricted. Association of a missense DCLRE1C variant with TCR beta V- and J-gene trimming was reported in a later analysis.

In the PCR, 60 Vbeta and 13 Jbeta primers were used. Original methodology: Unique TCR beta chains totaled some 80 million in a later count, with around 12 million of them shared. Clones were read by immunoSEQ multiplex PCR, and TCRdb kept only the in-frame ones, dropping some. The D gene and trimming were derived from the DNA, and the V and J assignments and clone size from that table. The table records 160,000 or so clones, around 84% of them present only once. Sequencing input: PBMCs. The receptor was derived from a man aged 50-59 years in good health and CMV-seropositive. The V and J genes are TRBV10-3 and TRBJ2-7; 7 nucleotides line up with TRBD2. DNA for the CDR3: TGTGCCACGGGGACTACCTACGAGCAGTACTTC. As protein: CATGTTYEQYF.